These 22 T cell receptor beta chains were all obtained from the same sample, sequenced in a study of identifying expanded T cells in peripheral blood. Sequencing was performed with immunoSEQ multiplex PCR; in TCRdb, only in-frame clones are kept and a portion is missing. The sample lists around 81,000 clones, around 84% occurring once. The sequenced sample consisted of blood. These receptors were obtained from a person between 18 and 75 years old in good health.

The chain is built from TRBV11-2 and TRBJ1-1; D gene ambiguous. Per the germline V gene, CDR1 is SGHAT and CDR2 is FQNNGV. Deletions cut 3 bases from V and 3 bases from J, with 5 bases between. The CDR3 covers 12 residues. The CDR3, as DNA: TGTGCCAGCAGCTTTTCCTACACTGAAGCTTTCTTT. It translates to CASSFSYTEAFF.

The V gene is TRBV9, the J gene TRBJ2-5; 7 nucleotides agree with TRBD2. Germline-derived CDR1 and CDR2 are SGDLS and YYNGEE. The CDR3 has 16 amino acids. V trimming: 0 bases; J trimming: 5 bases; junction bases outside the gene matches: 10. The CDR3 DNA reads TGTGCCAGCAGCGTAGGAGGACTAGGCTGGGAGGAGACCCAGTACTTC. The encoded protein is CASSVGGLGWEETQYF.

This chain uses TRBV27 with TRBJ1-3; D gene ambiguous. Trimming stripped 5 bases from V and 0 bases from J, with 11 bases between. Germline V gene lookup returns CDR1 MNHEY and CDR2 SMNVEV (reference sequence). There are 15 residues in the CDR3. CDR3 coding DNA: TGTGCCAGCAGTCTGACGGCTAACTCTGGAAACACCATATATTTT. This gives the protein CASSLTANSGNTIYF.

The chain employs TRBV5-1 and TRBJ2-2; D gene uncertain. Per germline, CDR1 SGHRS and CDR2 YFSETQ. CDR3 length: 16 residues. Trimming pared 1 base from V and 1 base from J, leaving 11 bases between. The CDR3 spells CASSLSSLLNTGELFF. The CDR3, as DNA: TGCGCCAGCAGCTTGTCTTCCCTTCTGAACACCGGGGAGCTGTTTTTT. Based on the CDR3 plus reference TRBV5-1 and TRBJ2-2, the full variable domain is KAGVTQTPRYLIKTRGQQVTLSCSPISGHRSVSWYQQTPGQGLQFLFEYFSETQRNKGNFPGRFSGRQFSNSRSEMNVSTLELGDSALYLCASSLSSLLNTGELFFGEGSRLTVL.

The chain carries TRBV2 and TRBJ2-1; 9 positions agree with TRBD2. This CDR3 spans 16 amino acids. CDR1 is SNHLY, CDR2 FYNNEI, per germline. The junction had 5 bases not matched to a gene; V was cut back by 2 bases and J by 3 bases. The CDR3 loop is CASSESLAGIYNEQFF. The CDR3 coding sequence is TGTGCCAGCAGTGAATCTCTAGCGGGGATCTACAATGAGCAGTTCTTC.

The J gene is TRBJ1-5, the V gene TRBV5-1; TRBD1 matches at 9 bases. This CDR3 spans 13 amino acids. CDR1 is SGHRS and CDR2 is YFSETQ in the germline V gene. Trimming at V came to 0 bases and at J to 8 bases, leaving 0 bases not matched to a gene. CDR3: CASSLGTGEPQHF. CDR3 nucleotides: TGCGCCAGCAGCTTGGGGACAGGGGAGCCCCAGCATTTT.

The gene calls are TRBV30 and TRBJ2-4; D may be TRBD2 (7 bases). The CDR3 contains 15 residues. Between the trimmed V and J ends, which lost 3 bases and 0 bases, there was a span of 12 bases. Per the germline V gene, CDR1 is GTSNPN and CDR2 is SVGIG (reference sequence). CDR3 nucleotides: TGTGCCTGGAGAGGGGGGGTCCTAGCCAAAAACATTCAGTACTTC. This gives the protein CAWRGGVLAKNIQYF.

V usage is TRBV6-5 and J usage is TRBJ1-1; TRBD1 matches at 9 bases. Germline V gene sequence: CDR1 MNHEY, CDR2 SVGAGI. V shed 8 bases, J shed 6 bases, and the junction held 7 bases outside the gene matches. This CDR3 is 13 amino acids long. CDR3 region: CASGGTGIAEAFF. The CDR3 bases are TGTGCCAGCGGGGGGACAGGGATCGCTGAAGCTTTCTTT.

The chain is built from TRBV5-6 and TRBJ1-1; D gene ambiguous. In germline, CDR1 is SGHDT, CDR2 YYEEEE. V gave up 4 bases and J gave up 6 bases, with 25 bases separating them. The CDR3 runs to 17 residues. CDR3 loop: CASSVFFEATRFPEAFF. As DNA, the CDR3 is TGTGCCAGCAGCGTCTTTTTCGAGGCTACTAGGTTCCCTGAAGCTTTCTTT. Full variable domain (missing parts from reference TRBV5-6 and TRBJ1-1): DAGVTQSPTHLIKTRGQQVTLRCSPKSGHDTVSWYQQALGQGPQFIFQYYEEEERQRGNFPDRFSGHQFPNYSSELNVNALLLGDSALYLCASSVFFEATRFPEAFFGQGTRLTVV.

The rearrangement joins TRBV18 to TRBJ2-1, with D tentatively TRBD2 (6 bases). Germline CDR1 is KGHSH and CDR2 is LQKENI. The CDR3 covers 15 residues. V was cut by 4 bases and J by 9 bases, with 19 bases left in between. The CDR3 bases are TGTGCCAGCTCACTCCGACAATTGGACGGGGGTGAGCAGTTCTTC. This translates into CASSLRQLDGGEQFF.

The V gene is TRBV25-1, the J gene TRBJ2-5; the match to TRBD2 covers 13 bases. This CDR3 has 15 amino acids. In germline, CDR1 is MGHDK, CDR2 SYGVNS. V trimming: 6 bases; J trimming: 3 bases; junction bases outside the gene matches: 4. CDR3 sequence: CASSRGLAGEETQYF. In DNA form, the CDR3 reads TGTGCCAGCAGCCGCGGACTAGCGGGGGAAGAGACCCAGTACTTC.

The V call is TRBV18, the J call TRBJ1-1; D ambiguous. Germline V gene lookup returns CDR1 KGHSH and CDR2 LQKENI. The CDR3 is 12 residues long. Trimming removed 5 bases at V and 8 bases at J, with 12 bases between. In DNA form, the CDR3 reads TGTGCCAGCTCAACTCAGGCGGGGGAAGCTTTCTTT. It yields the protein CASSTQAGEAFF.

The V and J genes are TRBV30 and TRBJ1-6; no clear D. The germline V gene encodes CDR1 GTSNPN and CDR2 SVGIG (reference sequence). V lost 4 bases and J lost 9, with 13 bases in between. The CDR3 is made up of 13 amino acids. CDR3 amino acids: CAWNPDVASPLHF. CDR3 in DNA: TGTGCCTGGAACCCGGACGTCGCTTCACCCCTCCACTTT.

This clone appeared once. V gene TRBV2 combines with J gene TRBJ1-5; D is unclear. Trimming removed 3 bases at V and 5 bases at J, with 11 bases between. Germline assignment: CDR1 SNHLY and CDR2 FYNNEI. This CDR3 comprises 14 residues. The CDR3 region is CASSDTSGDQPQHF. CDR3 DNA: TGTGCCAGCAGTGATACCAGTGGGGATCAGCCCCAGCATTTT.

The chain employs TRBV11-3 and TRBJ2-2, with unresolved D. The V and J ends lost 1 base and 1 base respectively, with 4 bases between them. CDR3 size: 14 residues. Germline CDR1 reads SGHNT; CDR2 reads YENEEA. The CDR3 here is CASSLAGNTGELFF. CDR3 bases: TGTGCCAGCAGCTTAGCGGGGAACACCGGGGAGCTGTTTTTT.

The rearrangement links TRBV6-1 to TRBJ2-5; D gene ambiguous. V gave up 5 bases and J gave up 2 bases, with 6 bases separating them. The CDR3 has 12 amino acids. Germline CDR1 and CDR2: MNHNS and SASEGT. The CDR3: CASSTEQETQYF. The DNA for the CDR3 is TGTGCCAGCAGTACAGAACAAGAGACCCAGTACTTC.

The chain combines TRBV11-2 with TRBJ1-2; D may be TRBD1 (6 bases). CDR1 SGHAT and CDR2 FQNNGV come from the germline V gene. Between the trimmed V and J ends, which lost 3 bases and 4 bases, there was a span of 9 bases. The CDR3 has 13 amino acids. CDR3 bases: TGTGCCAGCAGCTTCGGGACAAGCTATGGCTACACCTTC. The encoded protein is CASSFGTSYGYTF. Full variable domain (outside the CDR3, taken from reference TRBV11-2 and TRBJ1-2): EAGVAQSPRYKIIEKRQSVAFWCNPISGHATLYWYQQILGQGPKLLIQFQNNGVVDDSQLPKDRFSAERLKGVDSTLKIQPAKLEDSAVYLCASSFGTSYGYTFGSGTRLTVV.

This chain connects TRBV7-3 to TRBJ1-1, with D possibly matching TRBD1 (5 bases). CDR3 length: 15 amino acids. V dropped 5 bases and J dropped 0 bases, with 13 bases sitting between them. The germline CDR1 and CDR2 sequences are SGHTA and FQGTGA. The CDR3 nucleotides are TGTGCCAGCAGCCCTACCGGGGGACTGAACACTGAAGCTTTCTTT. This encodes CASSPTGGLNTEAFF.

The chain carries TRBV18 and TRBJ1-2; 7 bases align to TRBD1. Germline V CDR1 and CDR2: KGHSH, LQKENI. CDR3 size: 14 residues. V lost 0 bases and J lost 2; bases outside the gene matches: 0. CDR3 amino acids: CASSPPGQNYGYTF. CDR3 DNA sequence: TGTGCCAGCTCACCACCGGGACAGAACTATGGCTACACCTTC.

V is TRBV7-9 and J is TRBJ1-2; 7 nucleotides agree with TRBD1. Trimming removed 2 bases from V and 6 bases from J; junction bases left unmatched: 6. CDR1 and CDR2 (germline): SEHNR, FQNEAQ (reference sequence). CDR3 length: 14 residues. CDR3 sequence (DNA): TGTGCCAGCAGCTTAAGCCGGCAGGGGGATGGCTACACCTTC. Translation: CASSLSRQGDGYTF.

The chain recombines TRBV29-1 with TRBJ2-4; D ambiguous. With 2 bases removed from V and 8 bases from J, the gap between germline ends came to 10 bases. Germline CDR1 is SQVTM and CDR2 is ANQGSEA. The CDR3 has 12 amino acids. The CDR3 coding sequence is TGCAGCGTTGAACCCACGGAGTACATTCAGTACTTC. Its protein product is CSVEPTEYIQYF.

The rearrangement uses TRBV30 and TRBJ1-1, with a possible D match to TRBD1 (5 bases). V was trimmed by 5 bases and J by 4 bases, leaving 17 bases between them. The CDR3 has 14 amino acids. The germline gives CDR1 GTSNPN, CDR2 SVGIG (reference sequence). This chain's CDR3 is CAWYHGAGSTEAFF. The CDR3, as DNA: TGTGCCTGGTACCATGGGGCAGGATCCACTGAAGCTTTCTTT.